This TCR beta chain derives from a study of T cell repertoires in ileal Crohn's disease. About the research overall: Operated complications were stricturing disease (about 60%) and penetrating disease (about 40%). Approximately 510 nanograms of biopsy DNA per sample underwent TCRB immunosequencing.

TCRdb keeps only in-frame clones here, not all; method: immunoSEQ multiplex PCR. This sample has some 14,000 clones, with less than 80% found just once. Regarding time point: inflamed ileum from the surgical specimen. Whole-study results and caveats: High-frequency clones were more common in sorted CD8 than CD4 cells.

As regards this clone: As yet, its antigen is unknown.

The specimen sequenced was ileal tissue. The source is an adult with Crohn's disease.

The CDR3 loop reads CAWSGLSTDTQYF. The CDR3 DNA reads TGTGCCTGGAGTGGACTCAGCACAGATACGCAGTATTTT. V usage is TRBV30 and J usage is TRBJ2-3; D unclear. Germline lookup yields CDR1 GTSNPN and CDR2 SVGIG (reference sequence). There are 13 residues in the CDR3. Deletions cut 1 base from V and 0 bases from J, with 5 bases between.